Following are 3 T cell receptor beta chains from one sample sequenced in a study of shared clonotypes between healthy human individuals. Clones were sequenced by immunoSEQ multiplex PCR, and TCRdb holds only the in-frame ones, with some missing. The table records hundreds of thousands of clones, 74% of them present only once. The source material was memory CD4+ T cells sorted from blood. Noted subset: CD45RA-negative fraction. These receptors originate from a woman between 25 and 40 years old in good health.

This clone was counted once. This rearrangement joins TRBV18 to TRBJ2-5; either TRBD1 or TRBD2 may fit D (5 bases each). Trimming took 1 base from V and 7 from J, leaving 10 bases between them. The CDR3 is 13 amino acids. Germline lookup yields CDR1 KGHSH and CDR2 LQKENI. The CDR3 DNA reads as TGTGCCAGCTCACCACGCCCTGGGGGGACCCAGTACTTC. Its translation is CASSPRPGGTQYF.

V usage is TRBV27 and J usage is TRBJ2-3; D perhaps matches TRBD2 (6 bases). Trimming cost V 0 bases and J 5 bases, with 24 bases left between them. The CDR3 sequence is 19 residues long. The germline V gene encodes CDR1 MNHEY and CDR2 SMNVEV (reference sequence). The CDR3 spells CASSLSPYIPGEVRDTQYF. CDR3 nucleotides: TGTGCCAGCAGTTTATCCCCCTATATCCCCGGGGAGGTTAGAGATACGCAGTATTTT.

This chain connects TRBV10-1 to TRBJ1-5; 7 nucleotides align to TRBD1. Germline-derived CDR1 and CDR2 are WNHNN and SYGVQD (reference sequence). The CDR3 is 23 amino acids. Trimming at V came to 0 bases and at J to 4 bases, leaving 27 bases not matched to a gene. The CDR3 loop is CASSESKPTRTGPKTRLNQPQHF. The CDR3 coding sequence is TGCGCCAGCAGTGAGTCGAAGCCTACTCGGACAGGCCCAAAAACCAGACTAAATCAGCCCCAGCATTTT.